A selection of T cell receptor beta chains follows, all from one sample in a study of CD8 T cells in Susac syndrome. Each CDR3 protein is one row after TCRdb ran MiXCR on the immunoSEQ multiplex PCR reads. Among hundreds of thousands of distinct CDR3 sequences, 85% to 95% were seen once, and the ten largest hold around 0.08%. The material sequenced was CD4+ T cells from PBMCs. These TCRs come from a human donor with multiple sclerosis. Both conserved end residues are part of each CDR3. Each record gives: D gene, V gene, clone size, J gene, CDR3 DNA, CDR3 protein. A D gene is named only where the DNA matches it firmly. A clone size is listed for some rows: how often the clone was seen (once, few, many), or a class if it is expanded.

d_gene: TRBD1; v_gene: TRBV20-1; abundance: NA; j_gene: TRBJ1-1; CDR3nt: TGCAGTGCTGCCCCGGGACAGACGAACACTGAAGCTTTCTTT; CDR3aa: CSAAPGQTNTEAFF
d_gene: NA; v_gene: TRBV3-1; abundance: NA; j_gene: TRBJ1-2; CDR3nt: TGTGCCACCCGGGACTATAGACGGAACTATGGCTACACCTTC; CDR3aa: CATRDYRRNYGYTF
d_gene: NA; v_gene: TRBV4-2; abundance: NA; j_gene: TRBJ2-7; CDR3nt: TGTGCCAGCAGCCAGGTAGGAATCGACGAGCAGTACTTC; CDR3aa: CASSQVGIDEQYF
d_gene: TRBD1; v_gene: TRBV30; abundance: NA; j_gene: TRBJ1-5; CDR3nt: TGTGCCGGACAGGCAGGGCCTAATCAGCCCCAGCATTTT; CDR3aa: CAGQAGPNQPQHF
d_gene: TRBD2; v_gene: TRBV27; abundance: NA; j_gene: TRBJ2-5; CDR3nt: TGTGCCAGCAGTTTCACGGGGCGGGAGGAGACCCAGTACTTC; CDR3aa: CASSFTGREETQYF
d_gene: NA; v_gene: TRBV4-1; abundance: NA; j_gene: TRBJ1-3; CDR3nt: TGCGCCAGCAGCACTGACAGAAACTCTGGAAACACCATATATTTT; CDR3aa: CASSTDRNSGNTIYF
d_gene: NA; v_gene: TRBV7-8; abundance: NA; j_gene: TRBJ2-1; CDR3nt: TGTGCCAGCAGCTTAGTAACGGGGACCCATCACAATGAGCAGTTCTTC; CDR3aa: CASSLVTGTHHNEQFF
d_gene: TRBD1; v_gene: TRBV20-1; abundance: few; j_gene: TRBJ1-5; CDR3nt: TGCAGTGCTGGACAGGGACGGCAGCCCCAGCATTTT; CDR3aa: CSAGQGRQPQHF
d_gene: NA; v_gene: TRBV5-6; abundance: few; j_gene: TRBJ1-1; CDR3nt: TGTGCCAGCAGCTCGGACACTGAAGCTTTCTTT; CDR3aa: CASSSDTEAFF
d_gene: NA; v_gene: TRBV29-1; abundance: once; j_gene: TRBJ1-1; CDR3nt: TGCAGCGTACGACGGGGACAACGTGAAGCTTTCTTT; CDR3aa: CSVRRGQREAFF
d_gene: NA; v_gene: TRBV27; abundance: NA; j_gene: TRBJ2-7; CDR3nt: TGTGCCAGCAGGTACAGGGTCCTTGGGGAGCAGTACTTC; CDR3aa: CASRYRVLGEQYF
d_gene: NA; v_gene: TRBV6-4; abundance: NA; j_gene: TRBJ2-2; CDR3nt: TGTGCCAGCCGGGCCGGGGTGACCGGGGAGCTGTTTTTT; CDR3aa: CASRAGVTGELFF
d_gene: NA; v_gene: TRBV12-3/TRBV12-4; abundance: NA; j_gene: TRBJ2-1; CDR3nt: TGTGCCAGCAGTTTTTCATCAGCCAATGAGCAGTTCTTC; CDR3aa: CASSFSSANEQFF
d_gene: TRBD1; v_gene: TRBV27; abundance: NA; j_gene: TRBJ2-2; CDR3nt: TGTGCCAGCCTTTCAGACAGGGCGAACACCGGGGAGCTGTTTTTT; CDR3aa: CASLSDRANTGELFF
d_gene: NA; v_gene: TRBV3-1; abundance: NA; j_gene: TRBJ1-6; CDR3nt: TGTGCCAGCAGCCAAGATCGGGTGGGACCCCTCCACTTT; CDR3aa: CASSQDRVGPLHF
d_gene: NA; v_gene: TRBV7-9; abundance: NA; j_gene: TRBJ2-3; CDR3nt: TGTGCCAGCAGCTCCCGGGGGCCAGATACGCAGTATTTT; CDR3aa: CASSSRGPDTQYF
d_gene: NA; v_gene: TRBV20-1; abundance: NA; j_gene: TRBJ2-7; CDR3nt: TGCAGTGCTAGATTGGGCGGGTCTGGTTGGTACTTC; CDR3aa: CSARLGGSGWYF
d_gene: NA; v_gene: TRBV12-5; abundance: NA; j_gene: TRBJ1-1; CDR3nt: TGTGCTAGTGCCTTAGTGAACACTGAAGCTTTCTTT; CDR3aa: CASALVNTEAFF
d_gene: NA; v_gene: TRBV20-1; abundance: few; j_gene: TRBJ1-1; CDR3nt: TGCAGTGCTCGGACAGCGAACACTGAAGCTTTCTTT; CDR3aa: CSARTANTEAFF
d_gene: TRBD1; v_gene: TRBV30; abundance: NA; j_gene: TRBJ1-2; CDR3nt: TGTGCCTGGAGTGTGTTAACAGGGGGCAATGGCTACACCTTC; CDR3aa: CAWSVLTGGNGYTF
d_gene: TRBD1; v_gene: TRBV7-2; abundance: NA; j_gene: TRBJ1-3; CDR3nt: TGTGCCAGCAGCTCCCAGACAGGGATTGGAAACACCATATATTTT; CDR3aa: CASSSQTGIGNTIYF
d_gene: NA; v_gene: TRBV3-1; abundance: NA; j_gene: TRBJ1-1; CDR3nt: TGTGCCAGCAGCCAAGATTGGCAGGGGAGAAGGGCTTTCTTT; CDR3aa: CASSQDWQGRRAFF
d_gene: NA; v_gene: TRBV3-1; abundance: NA; j_gene: TRBJ1-6; CDR3nt: TGTGCCAGCAGCCAAGTCATGGATTTTAATTCACCCCTCCACTTT; CDR3aa: CASSQVMDFNSPLHF
d_gene: NA; v_gene: TRBV19; abundance: NA; j_gene: TRBJ1-2; CDR3nt: TGTGCCAGTAGTATGGACACCGACTATGGCTACACCTTC; CDR3aa: CASSMDTDYGYTF
d_gene: NA; v_gene: TRBV6-1; abundance: NA; j_gene: TRBJ2-3; CDR3nt: TGTGCCAGCAGTCGGGTACTAGGTAGCACAGATACGCAGTATTTT; CDR3aa: CASSRVLGSTDTQYF
d_gene: NA; v_gene: TRBV15; abundance: NA; j_gene: TRBJ1-2; CDR3nt: TGTGCCACCAGCAGAGATCAACAGGGATATGGCTACACCTTC; CDR3aa: CATSRDQQGYGYTF
d_gene: NA; v_gene: TRBV27; abundance: NA; j_gene: TRBJ1-6; CDR3nt: TGTGCCAGCAGTTTGGGGCAGGGTAATTCACCCCTCCACTTT; CDR3aa: CASSLGQGNSPLHF
d_gene: NA; v_gene: TRBV14; abundance: NA; j_gene: TRBJ2-1; CDR3nt: TGTGCCAGCAGCCAAGAAGGCTACAGCTCCTACAATGAGCAGTTCTTC; CDR3aa: CASSQEGYSSYNEQFF
d_gene: NA; v_gene: TRBV24-1; abundance: NA; j_gene: TRBJ1-6; CDR3nt: TGTGCCACCACCTGGAATTCACCCCTCCACTTT; CDR3aa: CATTWNSPLHF
d_gene: TRBD1; v_gene: TRBV29-1; abundance: NA; j_gene: TRBJ1-1; CDR3nt: TGCAGCGTTTCCGACAGGGTGACTGAAGCTTTCTTT; CDR3aa: CSVSDRVTEAFF
d_gene: NA; v_gene: TRBV27; abundance: once; j_gene: TRBJ2-1; CDR3nt: TGTGCCAGCAGTCCCAATGGTCGGGACAATGAGCAGTTCTTC; CDR3aa: CASSPNGRDNEQFF
d_gene: NA; v_gene: TRBV29-1; abundance: once; j_gene: TRBJ2-3; CDR3nt: TGCAGCACCTCCAGGGCGGGGACTAGCACAGATACGCAGTATTTT; CDR3aa: CSTSRAGTSTDTQYF
d_gene: NA; v_gene: TRBV20-1; abundance: once; j_gene: TRBJ1-2; CDR3nt: TGCAGTGCTTCCCGGGAGTCCGACTATGGCTACACCTTC; CDR3aa: CSASRESDYGYTF
d_gene: TRBD2; v_gene: TRBV5-4; abundance: NA; j_gene: TRBJ2-7; CDR3nt: TGTGCCAGCAGCCCCGTGGCGGGGGGGCTTAGTTACGAGCAGTACTTC; CDR3aa: CASSPVAGGLSYEQYF
d_gene: NA; v_gene: TRBV23-1; abundance: NA; j_gene: TRBJ1-5; CDR3nt: TGCGCCAGCAGGGGTTGTAGGGATCAGCCCCAGCATTTT; CDR3aa: CASRGCRDQPQHF
d_gene: TRBD1; v_gene: TRBV6-5; abundance: NA; j_gene: TRBJ2-2; CDR3nt: TGTGCCAGCAAGGGGACAGGGAAACGAGGGGAGCTGTTTTTT; CDR3aa: CASKGTGKRGELFF
d_gene: TRBD1; v_gene: TRBV24-1; abundance: NA; j_gene: TRBJ2-1; CDR3nt: TGTGCCACCAGTGATCCGGGACAGGGGAATCGTGAGCAGTTCTTC; CDR3aa: CATSDPGQGNREQFF
d_gene: NA; v_gene: TRBV20-1; abundance: NA; j_gene: TRBJ1-2; CDR3nt: TGCAGTGCCCCGGTGGGGCCAGGGAATTATGGCTACACCTTC; CDR3aa: CSAPVGPGNYGYTF
d_gene: NA; v_gene: TRBV12-3/TRBV12-4; abundance: NA; j_gene: TRBJ1-5; CDR3nt: TGTGCCAGCAGTTTATGGGAAAAAGCCCAGCATTTT; CDR3aa: CASSLWEKAQHF
d_gene: TRBD2; v_gene: TRBV3-1; abundance: NA; j_gene: TRBJ2-5; CDR3nt: TGTGCCAGCAGCAGGGGACTAGCGGGCATCCGGTACCAAGAGACCCAGTACTTC; CDR3aa: CASSRGLAGIRYQETQYF
d_gene: TRBD1; v_gene: TRBV30; abundance: once; j_gene: TRBJ1-2; CDR3nt: TGTGCCTGGAGACAGGGGGTCGACTATGGCTACACCTTC; CDR3aa: CAWRQGVDYGYTF
d_gene: TRBD2; v_gene: TRBV13; abundance: NA; j_gene: TRBJ2-1; CDR3nt: TGTGCCAGCAGCCAAGCGGGGGGGCCTGTAAGCGAGCAGTTCTTC; CDR3aa: CASSQAGGPVSEQFF
d_gene: NA; v_gene: TRBV30; abundance: NA; j_gene: TRBJ1-6; CDR3nt: TGTGCCTGGAGTATAGGGACTTGGGGGTATAATTCACCCCTCCACTTT; CDR3aa: CAWSIGTWGYNSPLHF
d_gene: NA; v_gene: TRBV29-1; abundance: NA; j_gene: TRBJ1-2; CDR3nt: TGCAGCGTTGGACACTTTAACTATGGCTACACCTTC; CDR3aa: CSVGHFNYGYTF
d_gene: TRBD1; v_gene: TRBV5-1; abundance: NA; j_gene: TRBJ1-6; CDR3nt: TGCGCCAGCAGCAACCAAGACAGGGGAAGGTCACCCCTCCACTTT; CDR3aa: CASSNQDRGRSPLHF
d_gene: NA; v_gene: TRBV18; abundance: NA; j_gene: TRBJ1-1; CDR3nt: TGTGCCAGTCGGGTGGGTGGCACTGAAGCTTTCTTT; CDR3aa: CASRVGGTEAFF
d_gene: TRBD1; v_gene: TRBV11-2; abundance: NA; j_gene: TRBJ2-7; CDR3nt: TGTGCCAGCAGACTACCAGGGGGCCGAGACTACGAGCAGTACTTC; CDR3aa: CASRLPGGRDYEQYF
d_gene: TRBD1; v_gene: TRBV9; abundance: NA; j_gene: TRBJ2-1; CDR3nt: TGTGCCAGCAGCGGATACAGGGGACCTCTCGGTGAGCAGTTCTTC; CDR3aa: CASSGYRGPLGEQFF
d_gene: NA; v_gene: TRBV15; abundance: NA; j_gene: TRBJ2-3; CDR3nt: TGTGCCACCAGCAGAGCCCTAGCGTTTAGCACAGATACGCAGTATTTT; CDR3aa: CATSRALAFSTDTQYF
d_gene: NA; v_gene: TRBV9; abundance: once; j_gene: TRBJ2-7; CDR3nt: TGTGCCAGCAGCGACGAACAGGGATTCACCTACGAGCAGTACTTC; CDR3aa: CASSDEQGFTYEQYF
d_gene: NA; v_gene: TRBV20-1; abundance: NA; j_gene: TRBJ1-2; CDR3nt: TGCAGTGCGTGGACCTATGGCTACACCTTC; CDR3aa: CSAWTYGYTF
d_gene: NA; v_gene: TRBV7-4; abundance: NA; j_gene: TRBJ1-5; CDR3nt: TGTGCCAGCAGCTTTGACAGGCAGGGCCAGCCCCAGCATTTT; CDR3aa: CASSFDRQGQPQHF
d_gene: NA; v_gene: TRBV3-1; abundance: NA; j_gene: TRBJ2-2; CDR3nt: TGTGCCAGCAGCCAAGAGTACCCAGGGACCACCGGGGAGCTGTTTTTT; CDR3aa: CASSQEYPGTTGELFF
d_gene: NA; v_gene: TRBV6-5; abundance: once; j_gene: TRBJ2-5; CDR3nt: TGTGCCAGCAGTAGGGAGATCCAAGAGACCCAGTACTTC; CDR3aa: CASSREIQETQYF
d_gene: TRBD2; v_gene: TRBV7-2; abundance: NA; j_gene: TRBJ2-3; CDR3nt: TGTGCCAGCAGCCCCCAACAGCGGGGAGGCGTGGATACGCAGTATTTT; CDR3aa: CASSPQQRGGVDTQYF
d_gene: NA; v_gene: TRBV24-1; abundance: NA; j_gene: TRBJ2-1; CDR3nt: TGTGCCACCAGTGACTGGACGAATGAGCAGTTCTTC; CDR3aa: CATSDWTNEQFF
d_gene: NA; v_gene: TRBV5-1; abundance: NA; j_gene: TRBJ1-3; CDR3nt: TGCGCCAGCAGGGCAGGAGACCGCCGCTCTGGAAACACCATATATTTT; CDR3aa: CASRAGDRRSGNTIYF